This T cell receptor (beta chain) was sequenced for a study of T cells after posttransplantation cyclophosphamide. General study results and limits: Skin or GI-infiltrating T cells shared few TRB sequences with blood. Later post-transplant blood repertoires were often dominated by donor CD8+ memory clones.

Assay used: immunoSEQ multiplex PCR; TCRdb lists only in-frame clones, some missing. The specimen gives 30,000 to 45,000 clones without singletons; the ten biggest hold 1.2%. The CDR3 is 14 residues long. Trimming took off 2 bases at V and 2 bases at J, with 9 bases between the two ends. Germline CDR1 SEHNR, CDR2 FQNEAQ (reference sequence). The related graft donor's blood sample was taken on the day of bone marrow donation. In this sample, this clone turned up many times. Its antigen is currently unknown. This sequence was found in a girl aged 10-17 years in good health, CMV-negative, and a related stem cell transplant donor. Sequenced sample: PBMCs. The chain has TRBV7-9 and TRBJ1-1, with D perhaps TRBD1 (6 bases). CDR3 amino acids: CASSLLQGNTEAFF. CDR3 DNA sequence: TGTGCCAGCAGCTTACTACAGGGAAACACTGAAGCTTTCTTT.